Sequencing of this TCR beta chain was carried out in a study of T cell responses to AZD1222 COVID-19 vaccine. Study-wide context: Second doses that came at about 4 or about 12 weeks were put together.

Using immunoSEQ multiplex PCR, the repertoire was profiled, and TCRdb retains in-frame clones only, with some absent. Here the sample spans about 110,000 clones, 86% being singletons. General study results and limits: Seropositivity was recorded at baseline in only a handful of AZD1222 recipients.

This clone was seen a few times. Its antigen is not known. The germline gives CDR1 MDHEN, CDR2 SYDVKM. Trimming left V 4 bases short and J 8 bases short, with 15 bases between. There are 15 residues in the CDR3. The TCR was taken from an adult in good health. Source: peripheral blood, taken on day 0 of AZD1222 vaccination. V gene TRBV28 combines with J gene TRBJ1-6; no clear D gene. The CDR3, as DNA: TGTGCCAGCAGTTCCAGCACGGGCCCCTATTCACCCCTCCACTTT. Its translation is CASSSSTGPYSPLHF.